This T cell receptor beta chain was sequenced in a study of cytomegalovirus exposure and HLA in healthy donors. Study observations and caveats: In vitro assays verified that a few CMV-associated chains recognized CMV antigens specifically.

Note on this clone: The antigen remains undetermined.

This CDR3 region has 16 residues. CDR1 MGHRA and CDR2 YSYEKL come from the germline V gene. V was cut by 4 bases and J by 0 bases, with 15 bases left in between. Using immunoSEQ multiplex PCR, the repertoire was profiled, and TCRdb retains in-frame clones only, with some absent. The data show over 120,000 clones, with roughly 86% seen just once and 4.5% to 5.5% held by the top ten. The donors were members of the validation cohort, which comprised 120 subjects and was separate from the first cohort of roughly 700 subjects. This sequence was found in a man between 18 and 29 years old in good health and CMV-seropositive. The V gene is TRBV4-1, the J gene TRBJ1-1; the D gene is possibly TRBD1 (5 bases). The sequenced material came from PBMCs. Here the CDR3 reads CASSLGTREMNTEAFF. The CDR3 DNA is TGCGCCAGCAGCCTCGGGACCCGGGAGATGAACACTGAAGCTTTCTTT.